The subject of this entry is one T cell receptor beta chain. Antigen specificity is unknown. This specimen comes from a study of cytomegalovirus exposure and HLA in healthy donors. Study-wide findings and caveats: The authors assumed roughly uniform sequencing depth across donors for presence/absence analyses.

PCR was performed using 60 Vbeta and 13 Jbeta primers. In the original analysis: Later analysis identified 88 million or so unique TCR beta chains, 9 million to 12 million shared. Assay used: immunoSEQ multiplex PCR; TCRdb lists only in-frame clones, some missing. V and J calls and clone size are as listed in that table; D and trimming were resolved from the DNA. This sample's table reports about 49,000 clones. Germline CDR1 MGHDK, CDR2 SYGVNS. This CDR3 has 13 amino acids. Trimming cost V 7 bases and J 0 bases, with 10 bases left between them. The clonotype was recovered from a man in his late teens or twenties in good health and CMV-seropositive. The material sequenced was PBMCs. The chain couples TRBV25-1 to TRBJ2-7; tentative D call: TRBD2 (5 bases). CDR3 coding DNA: TGTGCCAGCAATGACTACAGCTCCTACGAGCAGTACTTC. This gives the protein CASNDYSSYEQYF.